Following are 27 T cell receptor beta chains from one sample sequenced in a study of blood T cell repertoires in COVID-19. Sequencing used immunoSEQ multiplex PCR; TCRdb keeps in-frame clones, though not all of them. The repertoire consists of about 320,000 clones, with around 86% occurring once and the leading ten covering approximately 4.7%. The specimen was PBMCs or T cells enriched from blood (not recorded which). The source is a man in his sixties who had recovered from COVID-19.

This clone has a handful of counts. Other DNA sequences in this specimen translate into the identical CDR3. V gene TRBV29-1 combines with J gene TRBJ2-7, with 12 positions matching TRBD1. CDR3 length equals 15 residues. Germline-derived CDR1 and CDR2 are SQVTM and ANQGSEA. V shed 5 bases, J shed 7 bases, and the junction held 12 bases outside the gene matches. The chain's CDR3 is CSVPREGQGAGEQYF. CDR3 bases: TGCAGCGTTCCTAGGGAGGGACAGGGGGCTGGAGAGCAGTACTTC.

This chain uses TRBV7-3 with TRBJ2-7, with TRBD1 matching 8 bases. The CDR3 consists of 12 residues. Trimming cost V 2 bases and J 7 bases; bases outside gene matches: 1. Germline values: CDR1 SGHTA, CDR2 FQGTGA. The CDR3 reads CASSLYRGEQYF. The CDR3 DNA sequence: TGTGCCAGCAGCTTATACAGGGGGGAGCAGTACTTC.

This rearrangement joins TRBV19 to TRBJ2-2; 11 bases fit TRBD1. J lost 7 bases, V lost 5 bases, and 6 bases had no gene match. The germline gives CDR1 LNHDA, CDR2 SQIVND (reference sequence). The CDR3 sequence is 15 residues long. In nucleotides, the CDR3 is TGTGCCAGTAGTGTCGGACAGGGGGCCTACGGGGAGCTGTTTTTT. Translating it yields CASSVGQGAYGELFF.

V and J are TRBV18 and TRBJ2-3, with TRBD1 matching over 9 bases. The CDR3 runs to 17 residues. The trim removed 3 bases at V and 8 bases at J, leaving 15 bases unmatched. Per germline, CDR1 KGHSH and CDR2 LQKENI. CDR3 region: CASSPLPQGAELGTQYF. In DNA, the CDR3 is TGTGCCAGCTCACCTCTTCCACAGGGGGCGGAGCTTGGTACGCAGTATTTT.

The rearrangement uses TRBV9 and TRBJ2-7; TRBD2 matches 10 bases. CDR1 SGDLS and CDR2 YYNGEE come from the germline V gene. The length of the CDR3 is 15 residues. V lost 4 bases and J lost 2; bases outside the gene matches: 6. This CDR3 reads CASSPRTSGPYEQYF. As DNA, the CDR3 is TGTGCCAGCAGCCCTAGGACTAGCGGACCCTACGAGCAGTACTTC.

The V and J genes are TRBV3-1 (or the pseudogene TRBV3-2) and TRBJ2-2; TRBD2 aligns across 14 bases. After removal of 5 bases from V and 3 bases from J, the junction contained 5 bases not matched to a gene. The CDR3 length is 17 residues. Germline lookup yields CDR1 LGHDT and CDR2 YNNKEL (reference sequence). In nucleotides, the CDR3 is TGTGCCAGCAGCTTGACTAGCGGGAGGGGAGACACCGGGGAGCTGTTTTTT. Its protein product is CASSLTSGRGDTGELFF.

The chain joins TRBV7-9 to TRBJ2-1, with 10 bases lining up with TRBD2. The germline gives CDR1 SEHNR, CDR2 FQNEAQ (reference sequence). The CDR3 covers 16 residues. V shed 2 bases, J shed 4 bases, and the junction held 5 bases outside the gene matches. The CDR3 region is CASSLMPGLAYNEQFF. In DNA form, the CDR3 reads TGTGCCAGCAGCTTAATGCCGGGACTAGCGTACAATGAGCAGTTCTTC.

V gene TRBV7-9 combines with J gene TRBJ2-4; maybe TRBD1 (6 bases). Germline CDR1 reads SEHNR; CDR2 reads FQNEAQ (reference sequence). V dropped 5 bases and J dropped 6 bases, with 14 bases sitting between them. The CDR3 contains 14 residues. Here the CDR3 reads CASSLTGSTNIQYF. The CDR3 nucleotides are TGTGCCAGCAGCCTAACAGGGTCCACAAACATTCAGTACTTC.

The chain is built from TRBV4-2 and TRBJ1-5; D not certain. The germline gives CDR1 LGHNA, CDR2 YNFKEQ. The CDR3 runs 15 residues. The ends were cut back, 0 bases at V and 3 bases at J, with 9 bases in the middle. CDR3 nucleotide sequence: TGTGCCAGCAGCCAAGAGCAGTACAACAATCAGCCCCAGCATTTT. Its protein is CASSQEQYNNQPQHF.

The chain employs TRBV5-1 and TRBJ2-3, with 12 bases lining up with TRBD1. The CDR3 totals 14 residues. The junction had 2 bases not matched to a gene; V was cut back by 6 bases and J by 3 bases. CDR1 is SGHRS and CDR2 is YFSETQ in the germline V gene. CDR3 DNA sequence: TGCGCCAGCAAGGGACAGGGGGCTACAGATACGCAGTATTTT. Its translation: CASKGQGATDTQYF.

V is TRBV7-2 and J is TRBJ1-1, with 8 positions matching TRBD1. V gave up 5 bases and J gave up 6 bases; unmatched junction bases: 8. The CDR3 runs 14 residues. From germline, CDR1 is SGHTA and CDR2 FQGNSA. DNA for the CDR3: TGTGCCAGCAGCCCTGGACAGGGCCGGCCTGAAGCTTTCTTT. Its translation is CASSPGQGRPEAFF.

The chain links TRBV5-1 to TRBJ2-2, with 7 bases that match TRBD1. Germline lookup yields CDR1 SGHRS and CDR2 YFSETQ. V lost 0 bases, J lost 13 bases, and 12 bases stayed unmatched. The CDR3 runs 15 residues. The CDR3 sequence is CASSLGQGYEGSLFF. CDR3 in DNA: TGCGCCAGCAGCTTGGGACAGGGTTACGAGGGCTCGCTGTTTTTT. Looking up the rest from reference TRBV5-1 and TRBJ2-2 gives the full variable domain: KAGVTQTPRYLIKTRGQQVTLSCSPISGHRSVSWYQQTPGQGLQFLFEYFSETQRNKGNFPGRFSGRQFSNSRSEMNVSTLELGDSALYLCASSLGQGYEGSLFFGEGSRLTVL.

The genes are TRBV19 and TRBJ2-5, with TRBD1 matching over 8 bases. V lost 3 bases, J lost 4 bases, and 10 bases stayed unmatched. There are 16 residues in the CDR3. Germline CDR1 LNHDA, CDR2 SQIVND (reference sequence). CDR3: CASSMFGQGRGETQYF. CDR3 coding DNA: TGTGCCAGTAGTATGTTCGGACAGGGCCGGGGAGAGACCCAGTACTTC. The full variable domain, in which reference TRBV19 and TRBJ2-5 provide the parts outside the CDR3, is DGGITQSPKYLFRKEGQNVTLSCEQNLNHDAMYWYRQDPGQGLRLIYYSQIVNDFQKGDIAEGYSVSREKKESFPLTVTSAQKNPTAFYLCASSMFGQGRGETQYFGPGTRLLVL.

This sequence joins TRBV28 and TRBJ2-3, with 9 bases lining up with TRBD2. This CDR3 has 15 residues. Per germline, CDR1 MDHEN and CDR2 SYDVKM. V lost 3 bases and J lost 2; bases outside the gene matches: 3. Here the CDR3 DNA reads TGTGCCAGCAGTTTCCTAGCGGGGATCACAGATACGCAGTATTTT. It is translated as CASSFLAGITDTQYF.

The chain combines TRBV7-2 with TRBJ1-2; 7 bases map to TRBD1. The CDR3 sequence is 14 residues long. Per germline, CDR1 SGHTA and CDR2 FQGNSA. V shed 2 bases, J shed 6 bases, and the junction held 6 bases outside the gene matches. CDR3 loop: CASSLQGEIDGYTF. The CDR3 DNA reads TGTGCCAGCAGCTTACAGGGGGAAATCGATGGCTACACCTTC.

The chain combines TRBV5-1 with TRBJ2-1, with D possibly being TRBD2 (5 bases). Trimming left V 1 base short and J 5 bases short, with 10 bases between. The length of the CDR3 is 14 residues. Germline V CDR1 and CDR2: SGHRS, YFSETQ. DNA for the CDR3: TGCGCCAGCAGCTTGTCACGGAGGAACAATGAGCAGTTCTTC. Encoded protein: CASSLSRRNNEQFF.

The chain carries TRBV3-1 (or the pseudogene TRBV3-2) and TRBJ1-6; tentatively, D is TRBD1 (5 bases). The ends were cut back, 3 bases at V and 8 bases at J, with 20 bases in the middle. The germline gives CDR1 LGHDT, CDR2 YNNKEL (reference sequence). This CDR3 region has 17 residues. The CDR3 reads CASSQQPVGTGDSPLHF. CDR3 DNA sequence: TGTGCCAGCAGCCAGCAGCCAGTCGGGACGGGAGATTCACCCCTCCACTTT.

The rearrangement links TRBV29-1 to TRBJ2-1; 15 bases are shared with TRBD2. The CDR3 runs to 16 residues. J gave up 7 bases and V 7 bases, and 11 bases lay outside the gene matches. Germline CDR1 is SQVTM and CDR2 is ANQGSEA. CDR3 DNA: TGCAGCGCCTGGACTAGCGGGAGGGGACTCCGAAATGAGCAGTTCTTC. Residues: CSAWTSGRGLRNEQFF.

The chain joins TRBV19 to TRBJ1-5, with D maybe TRBD1 (6 bases). V lost 6 bases and J lost 7, with 13 bases in between. CDR1 is LNHDA and CDR2 is SQIVND in the germline V gene (reference sequence). CDR3 length equals 13 residues. The CDR3 loop is CASSLQGMQPQHF. CDR3 bases: TGTGCCAGTAGCCTACAGGGTATGCAGCCCCAGCATTTT.

CDR3 region: CASSPRTGRETQYF. The CDR3 region has the DNA TGTGCCAGCTCACCACGGACAGGACGGGAGACCCAGTACTTC. The V and J genes are TRBV18 and TRBJ2-5, with 7 nucleotides matching TRBD1. The CDR3 is 14 residues long. Germline CDR1 reads KGHSH; CDR2 reads LQKENI. V gave up 1 base and J gave up 5 bases; unmatched junction bases: 4. Full variable domain (remainder filled in from reference TRBV18 and TRBJ2-5): NAGVMQNPRHLVRRRGQEARLRCSPMKGHSHVYWYRQLPEEGLKFMVYLQKENIIDESGMPKERFSAEFPKEGPSILRIQQVVRGDSAAYFCASSPRTGRETQYFGPGTRLLVL.

A single count supports this clone. V is TRBV28 and J is TRBJ1-2; D remains ambiguous. The length of the CDR3 is 13 residues. The V and J ends lost 1 base and 7 bases respectively, with 10 bases between them. CDR1 is MDHEN and CDR2 is SYDVKM in the germline V gene. The CDR3 region has the DNA TGTGCCAGCAGTTTATTAGTTCCCGCTGGCTACACCTTC. Its protein is CASSLLVPAGYTF.

The chain joins TRBV7-3 to TRBJ2-1; the match to TRBD2 covers 9 bases. CDR1 and CDR2 (germline): SGHTA, FQGTGA. V shed 1 base, J shed 5 bases, and the junction held 6 bases outside the gene matches. This CDR3 spans 16 amino acids. The DNA for the CDR3 is TGTGCCAGCAGCTTAAGTACGGCGGGAGGGGACAATGAGCAGTTCTTC. Its translation is CASSLSTAGGDNEQFF.

V usage is TRBV3-1 (or the pseudogene TRBV3-2) and J usage is TRBJ2-5; 8 bases are shared with TRBD2. This CDR3 spans 12 amino acids. V gave up 8 bases and J gave up 5 bases; unmatched junction bases: 4. Germline CDR1 LGHDT, CDR2 YNNKEL (reference sequence). The CDR3 DNA reads TGTGCCAGCTCGGGGGGGTGGGAGACCCAGTACTTC. As protein: CASSGGWETQYF.

J is TRBJ1-4 and V is TRBV24-1; TRBD1 agrees at 8 bases. J was trimmed by 7 bases and V by 2 bases; bases with no gene match: 5. Germline CDR1 is KGHDR and CDR2 is SFDVKD. The length of the CDR3 is 15 residues. The CDR3 reads CATSDSRGPGEKLFF. CDR3 coding DNA: TGTGCCACCAGTGATTCCAGGGGGCCGGGTGAAAAACTGTTTTTT.

The chain employs TRBV28 and TRBJ2-7; TRBD1 aligns across 9 bases. V shed 5 bases, J shed 3 bases, and the junction held 17 bases outside the gene matches. Germline assignment: CDR1 MDHEN and CDR2 SYDVKM. The CDR3 loop spans 18 amino acids. CDR3 in amino acids: CASSDPNRGRVGNYEQYF. The DNA of the CDR3 is TGTGCCAGCAGTGACCCTAACAGGGGGCGCGTGGGTAACTACGAGCAGTACTTC.

Written as DNA, the CDR3 is TGTGCCAGCAGCTTATCGGGAAGAAACACCATATATTTT. It translates to CASSLSGRNTIYF. The genes are TRBV7-2 and TRBJ1-3; D not resolved. The CDR3 has 13 residues. Germline CDR1 is SGHTA and CDR2 is FQGNSA. The V end was cut by 2 bases, the J end by 5 bases, with 7 bases between.

The chain is built from TRBV19 and TRBJ2-3; 7 bases map to TRBD2. This CDR3 contains 14 residues. CDR1 is LNHDA and CDR2 is SQIVND in the germline V gene (reference sequence). After removal of 10 bases from V and 0 bases from J, the junction contained 7 bases not matched to a gene. The CDR3 sequence: CATSSGTSTDTQYF. CDR3 in DNA: TGTGCCACCTCTAGCGGAACTAGCACAGATACGCAGTATTTT.